A selection of T cell receptor beta chains follows, all from one sample in a study of T cell repertoires in cytomegalovirus infection. TCRdb re-called the reads through MiXCR, storing one row per CDR3 protein. The sample includes 250,000 to 300,000 distinct CDR3 sequences, roughly 24% seen only once; the top ten take more than 11%. Material for sequencing was PBMCs. Receptor source: a human donor in good health (CMV status not recorded). Some clones in this sample may be carry-over from other donors' samples. Both conserved end residues are part of each CDR3. The D gene is left open where the match is weak. Size is stated for part of the rows, as once, few or many counts, or as a class when the clone is expanded.

clone size: NA
D gene: TRBD1
V gene: TRBV6-2/TRBV6-3
J gene: TRBJ1-5
CDR3 DNA: TGTGCCAGCAGTTTTAGGGGGCTTGGTCAGCCCCAGCATTTT
CDR3 protein: CASSFRGLGQPQHF

clone size: few
D gene: NA
V gene: TRBV6-2/TRBV6-3
J gene: TRBJ2-6
CDR3 DNA: TGTGCCAGCAGTTATGTTGGGGCCAACGTCCTGACTTTC
CDR3 protein: CASSYVGANVLTF

clone size: many
D gene: NA
V gene: TRBV7-3
J gene: TRBJ2-3
CDR3 DNA: TGTGCCAGCAGCTTATTCGCGGGGGCCACAGATACGCAGTATTTT
CDR3 protein: CASSLFAGATDTQYF

clone size: once
D gene: NA
V gene: TRBV2
J gene: TRBJ1-2
CDR3 DNA: TGTGCCAGCAGTGAACTGGGGGAGGTTGGCTACACCTTC
CDR3 protein: CASSELGEVGYTF

clone size: many
D gene: NA
V gene: TRBV28
J gene: TRBJ1-5
CDR3 DNA: TGTGCCAGCAGTTTGATCACCTCCGTCGGCCCCAACAATCAGCCCCAGCATTTT
CDR3 protein: CASSLITSVGPNNQPQHF

clone size: many
D gene: TRBD2
V gene: TRBV6-1
J gene: TRBJ2-2
CDR3 DNA: TGTGCCAGCATGTTAACTAGCGGGAGTTCCACCGGGGAGCTGTTTTTT
CDR3 protein: CASMLTSGSSTGELFF

clone size: NA
D gene: TRBD1
V gene: TRBV28
J gene: TRBJ1-6
CDR3 DNA: TGTGCCAGCAGTGCGGGACAGGGTAATTCACCCCTCCACTTT
CDR3 protein: CASSAGQGNSPLHF

clone size: few
D gene: TRBD1
V gene: TRBV6-1
J gene: TRBJ2-7
CDR3 DNA: TGTGCCAGCGTAAACATATTCGGGACAGGGGTCTACGAGCAGTACTTC
CDR3 protein: CASVNIFGTGVYEQYF

clone size: NA
D gene: TRBD1
V gene: TRBV20-1
J gene: TRBJ1-4
CDR3 DNA: TGCAGTGCTGGGACAGGGGGGATTCATGAAAAACTGTTTTTT
CDR3 protein: CSAGTGGIHEKLFF

clone size: many
D gene: NA
V gene: TRBV14
J gene: TRBJ1-4
CDR3 DNA: TGTGCCAGCAGCCAAGGGAGCTTGGGTGTCGAAAAACTGTTTTTT
CDR3 protein: CASSQGSLGVEKLFF

clone size: NA
D gene: TRBD1
V gene: TRBV2
J gene: TRBJ1-1
CDR3 DNA: TGTGCCAGCAGTAAACCGGGACAGGGGCTTTTGATGAACACTGAAGCTTTCTTT
CDR3 protein: CASSKPGQGLLMNTEAFF

clone size: NA
D gene: NA
V gene: TRBV7-2
J gene: TRBJ2-5
CDR3 DNA: TGTGCCAGCAGCCCCTCCGGGACCCTCAGTGAGACCCAGTACTTC
CDR3 protein: CASSPSGTLSETQYF

clone size: NA
D gene: NA
V gene: TRBV12-3/TRBV12-4
J gene: TRBJ2-3
CDR3 DNA: TGTGCCAGCAGTTTAATGTTCGATACGCAGTATTTT
CDR3 protein: CASSLMFDTQYF

clone size: many
D gene: TRBD2
V gene: TRBV7-2
J gene: TRBJ2-2
CDR3 DNA: TGTGCCAGCACCAGACTAGCGGGGCGCACCGGGGAGCTGTTTTTT
CDR3 protein: CASTRLAGRTGELFF

clone size: NA
D gene: TRBD1
V gene: TRBV6-5
J gene: TRBJ1-4
CDR3 DNA: TGTGCCAGCAGACACAGGGGCGGCGATGAAAAACTGTTTTTT
CDR3 protein: CASRHRGGDEKLFF

clone size: few
D gene: TRBD1
V gene: TRBV5-6
J gene: TRBJ2-5
CDR3 DNA: TGTGCCAGCAGCCTGGGGCCAACAGGGGGCATGGAGACCCAGTACTTC
CDR3 protein: CASSLGPTGGMETQYF

clone size: few
D gene: TRBD1
V gene: TRBV19
J gene: TRBJ2-1
CDR3 DNA: TGTGCCAGTATGCCGGGACAGGGCGTTCGAAATGAGCAGTTCTTC
CDR3 protein: CASMPGQGVRNEQFF

clone size: NA
D gene: NA
V gene: TRBV14
J gene: TRBJ1-5
CDR3 DNA: TGTGCCAGCAGCCAAGGCCTTAATCAGCCCCAGCATTTT
CDR3 protein: CASSQGLNQPQHF

clone size: NA
D gene: TRBD1
V gene: TRBV28
J gene: TRBJ1-1
CDR3 DNA: TGTGCCAGCAGTTTGCCCAAACAGGGGTTCGAAGCTTTCTTT
CDR3 protein: CASSLPKQGFEAFF

clone size: few
D gene: NA
V gene: TRBV10-3
J gene: TRBJ1-1
CDR3 DNA: TGTGCCATCACAGGGACAATGAACACTGAAGCTTTCTTT
CDR3 protein: CAITGTMNTEAFF

clone size: NA
D gene: TRBD1
V gene: TRBV28
J gene: TRBJ2-5
CDR3 DNA: TGTGCCAGCAGTTTGACAGGGGGCATGGAGACCCAGTACTTC
CDR3 protein: CASSLTGGMETQYF

clone size: few
D gene: TRBD2
V gene: TRBV9
J gene: TRBJ2-2
CDR3 DNA: TGTGCCAGCAGCGTGACTAGCGGGAGGGCCTCCGGGGAGCTGTTTTTT
CDR3 protein: CASSVTSGRASGELFF

clone size: NA
D gene: NA
V gene: TRBV28
J gene: TRBJ2-7
CDR3 DNA: TGTGCCAGCAGTTTGGTCCTATTCTACGAGCAGTACTTC
CDR3 protein: CASSLVLFYEQYF

clone size: NA
D gene: NA
V gene: TRBV7-8
J gene: TRBJ2-3
CDR3 DNA: TGTGCCAGCAGCGCCCCCTGGGCGGATACGCAGTATTTT
CDR3 protein: CASSAPWADTQYF

clone size: few
D gene: NA
V gene: TRBV29-1
J gene: TRBJ2-1
CDR3 DNA: TGCAGCGTGACCAGACTAGTTCAAGTCAATGAGCAGTTCTTC
CDR3 protein: CSVTRLVQVNEQFF

clone size: NA
D gene: NA
V gene: TRBV25-1
J gene: TRBJ1-4
CDR3 DNA: TGTGCCAGCAGTGAATATATTCTGGAAAAACTGTTTTTT
CDR3 protein: CASSEYILEKLFF

clone size: NA
D gene: NA
V gene: TRBV4-2
J gene: TRBJ2-5
CDR3 DNA: TGTGCCAGCAGCCAAACAGAGCAAGAGACCCAGTACTTC
CDR3 protein: CASSQTEQETQYF

clone size: NA
D gene: NA
V gene: TRBV7-9
J gene: TRBJ2-7
CDR3 DNA: TGTGCCAGCAGCTCGACACTATTCGCCTACGAGCAGTACTTC
CDR3 protein: CASSSTLFAYEQYF

clone size: NA
D gene: NA
V gene: TRBV6-2/TRBV6-3
J gene: TRBJ1-1
CDR3 DNA: TGTGCCAGCAGTTACTCGTTCAGGAAGGACACTGAAGCTTTCTTT
CDR3 protein: CASSYSFRKDTEAFF

clone size: NA
D gene: NA
V gene: TRBV6-6
J gene: TRBJ1-5
CDR3 DNA: TGTGCCAGCAGTTACCTCAGCACCGAGCGTCAGCCCCAGCATTTT
CDR3 protein: CASSYLSTERQPQHF

clone size: NA
D gene: TRBD2
V gene: TRBV29-1
J gene: TRBJ2-3
CDR3 DNA: TGCAGCGTAGTAGCGGGAGACACGCAGTATTTT
CDR3 protein: CSVVAGDTQYF

clone size: NA
D gene: TRBD2
V gene: TRBV20-1
J gene: TRBJ2-5
CDR3 DNA: TGCAGTGAGACCCTAGCGGGACAAGAGACCCAGTACTTC
CDR3 protein: CSETLAGQETQYF

clone size: many
D gene: TRBD1
V gene: TRBV7-2
J gene: TRBJ1-5
CDR3 DNA: TGTGCCAGCAGCCCGGGACAGGGGGCAAGAAATCAGCCCCAGCATTTT
CDR3 protein: CASSPGQGARNQPQHF

clone size: few
D gene: TRBD2
V gene: TRBV2
J gene: TRBJ2-1
CDR3 DNA: TGTGCCAGCGATAACGGGAGGGCCTACTACAATGAGCAGTTCTTC
CDR3 protein: CASDNGRAYYNEQFF

clone size: NA
D gene: TRBD1
V gene: TRBV6-6
J gene: TRBJ1-3
CDR3 DNA: TGTGCCAGCAGTATGGGGGACAGCTCTGGAAACACCATATATTTT
CDR3 protein: CASSMGDSSGNTIYF

clone size: NA
D gene: TRBD2
V gene: TRBV20-1
J gene: TRBJ2-2
CDR3 DNA: TGCAGTGCGCCAACGGGACTAGCAGCCACCGGGGAGCTGTTTTTT
CDR3 protein: CSAPTGLAATGELFF

clone size: many
D gene: NA
V gene: TRBV7-2
J gene: TRBJ1-5
CDR3 DNA: TGTGCCAGCAGCTTAGAGACACCCGGCCCTCTTTTCAATCAGCCCCAGCATTTT
CDR3 protein: CASSLETPGPLFNQPQHF

clone size: NA
D gene: NA
V gene: TRBV20-1
J gene: TRBJ1-6
CDR3 DNA: TGCAGTGCCATGAGGAATTCACCCCTCCACTTT
CDR3 protein: CSAMRNSPLHF

clone size: NA
D gene: NA
V gene: TRBV3-1
J gene: TRBJ2-1
CDR3 DNA: TGTGCCAGCAGCCAAGACCACGACTCCTACAATGAGCAGTTCTTC
CDR3 protein: CASSQDHDSYNEQFF

clone size: few
D gene: NA
V gene: TRBV7-8
J gene: TRBJ1-2
CDR3 DNA: TGTGCCAGCAGCTTATTTGGGGCATTCAATGGCTACACCTTC
CDR3 protein: CASSLFGAFNGYTF

clone size: many
D gene: NA
V gene: TRBV7-2
J gene: TRBJ1-1
CDR3 DNA: TGTGCCAGCAGCTTGTCCGGGGCGGGTGAAGCTTTCTTT
CDR3 protein: CASSLSGAGEAFF

clone size: many
D gene: TRBD2
V gene: TRBV7-2
J gene: TRBJ2-7
CDR3 DNA: TGTGCCAGCAGCTTAGGCGGGGGTAGCGAGCAGTACTTC
CDR3 protein: CASSLGGGSEQYF

clone size: many
D gene: TRBD2
V gene: TRBV7-3
J gene: TRBJ2-5
CDR3 DNA: TGTGCCAGCAGCCGGACTAGCGGAAAAGAGACCCAGTACTTC
CDR3 protein: CASSRTSGKETQYF

clone size: NA
D gene: NA
V gene: TRBV2
J gene: TRBJ1-6
CDR3 DNA: TGTGCCAGCGGACAGCAACTCTATAATTCACCCCTCCACTTT
CDR3 protein: CASGQQLYNSPLHF

clone size: NA
D gene: NA
V gene: TRBV11-3
J gene: TRBJ2-5
CDR3 DNA: TGTGCCAGCAGCTTAGGGTCAACGGAATCTGGGGAGACCCAGTACTTC
CDR3 protein: CASSLGSTESGETQYF

clone size: NA
D gene: TRBD2
V gene: TRBV20-1
J gene: TRBJ2-3
CDR3 DNA: TGCAGTGCTGAGACTAGCGGGTTCACAGATACGCAGTATTTT
CDR3 protein: CSAETSGFTDTQYF

clone size: NA
D gene: NA
V gene: TRBV6-1
J gene: TRBJ2-7
CDR3 DNA: TGTGCCAGCAGTGAACCTGAGCAGTACTTC
CDR3 protein: CASSEPEQYF

clone size: NA
D gene: TRBD2
V gene: TRBV20-1
J gene: TRBJ2-3
CDR3 DNA: TGCAGTGCACGACTAGCGGGGAGGGGCACAGATACGCAGTATTTT
CDR3 protein: CSARLAGRGTDTQYF

clone size: NA
D gene: NA
V gene: TRBV11-2
J gene: TRBJ1-2
CDR3 DNA: TGTGCCAGCAGCTTAGACCCCATAATAGATGGCTACACCTTC
CDR3 protein: CASSLDPIIDGYTF